This TCR beta chain is from a study of CD8+CD57+ T cells in acquired aplastic anemia (dated by TCRdb to about 2018). In terms of the full investigation: Extracted DNA from sorted CD4+ and CD8+ cells averaged around 2.9 ug, ranging from about 0.2 to 30 ug. For healthy donor samples, the average read count was around 10 million for CD4+ cells and 11 million to 13 million for CD8+ cells.

Overall results and qualifications from the work: Although some 28 CD8+ CDR3 sequences were shared by patients and controls, these sequences appeared highly expressed in patients and within the immunodominant clones of patients. No significant difference in CD8+ Simpson's diversity was found between patients and healthy controls (P=0.060).

TCR beta VDJ combination and CDR3 sequence profiling used genomic DNA as the template. An Illumina HiSeq 2000 was the platform used for TCR repertoire sequencing. The authors' pipeline ran thus. Repertoire assessment relied on Simpson's diversity index, CDR3 size and DJ length profiles, and TRBV/TRBJ rearrangement plots. The immunodominant clone was defined as the most abundant DNA sequence in deep sequencing data. CDR3 amino acid sequences were checked for sharing between subjects and were compared against published repertoires and the VDJdb database. TCRdb itself trimmed the public reads at Q25 with fastp, ran MiXCR and retained productive beta chains. Rows are unified per CDR3 protein, each entry keeping the most common DNA and genes. In this record, the V and J calls reflect TCRdb's handling and not the investigators' own analysis. The sample table lists tens of thousands of distinct CDR3 sequences, approximately 45% of them with a count of one. The leading ten clones occupy approximately 70% of the sample.

In the study, sorted CD4+ and CD8+ blood T cells from patients with severe aplastic anemia and from healthy subjects underwent deep sequencing of TCR repertoires. Ficoll-Paque density gradient centrifugation was used to isolate peripheral blood mononuclear cells. CD4+ and CD8+ T cells were sorted by FACS or magnetic beads before DNA extraction. This clonotype was recorded a few times. This clone's antigen is unknown. Base qualities are not recorded, but no much larger clone differs from it by a single base. The sequenced sample consisted of sorted CD4+, CD8+, or CD8+CD57+ T cells (not recorded which) from PBMCs. The receptor was isolated from a human donor in good health, serving as a control.

The nucleotide sequence is TGTGCCACCAGCAGTCACTCACCGGGGCCGTACAACGGGCAGTTCTTC. This gives the protein CATSSHSPGPYNGQFF. The rearrangement joined TRBV15 to TRBJ2-1; the D element could tentatively be TRBD1 or TRBD2, as 5 bases agree for each. V is reduced by 3 bases and J by 12 bases, leaving a spacing of 24 bases between them. Looking up the germline V gene (reference sequence) yields CDR1 LNHNV and CDR2 YYDKDF. The CDR3 goes from the cysteine to the phenylalanine over 16 residues. Of the read, only the CDR3 DNA is kept; its 48 bases are in frame from base 1.